Detailed here is one T cell receptor beta chain. This CDR3 has 15 amino acids. V was trimmed by 7 bases and J by 0 bases, leaving 13 bases between them. The germline gives CDR1 LNHDA, CDR2 SQIVND (reference sequence). This specimen comes from a study of blood T cell repertoires in COVID-19. Study overall: Acute-phase and convalescent COVID-19 samples originated in the United States, Italy and Spain. Nucleic acid was either cDNA or gDNA, and it came from T cells, B-cell-depleted T cells, or PBMCs.

How the authors handled the data: Amplification of reference gene primers was used by the study to estimate nucleated cell counts. Only in-frame clones appear in the TCRdb table, and some are missing; sequencing was by immunoSEQ multiplex PCR. V and J calls and clone size come straight from that table; D and trimming were deduced from the DNA. Among a few hundred thousand clones listed, about 89% were seen once. The origin of this receptor is a man aged 25 to 45 with acute or convalescent COVID-19. Source material: peripheral blood. The V and J genes are TRBV19 and TRBJ1-5, with D possibly being TRBD1 (6 bases). The CDR3 loop is CASMPGGYSNQPQHF. In DNA, the CDR3 is TGTGCCAGTATGCCGGGGGGCTATAGCAATCAGCCCCAGCATTTT.